This T cell receptor (beta chain) came from a study of T cell changes during pregnancy in multiple sclerosis. The CDR3 is made up of 14 amino acids. With V trimmed by 5 bases and J by 4 bases, 5 bases remained unmatched. Germline V CDR1 and CDR2: MDHEN, SYDVKM. Measured with immunoSEQ multiplex PCR; TCRdb has only the in-frame clones, and not every one. The repertoire holds more than 80,000 clones, with 85% to 95% as singletons. V is TRBV28 and J is TRBJ1-5; 7 positions match TRBD1. The source of this sequence is a female donor with multiple sclerosis, enrolled in a pregnancy study. This specimen was peripheral blood, taken after pregnancy. CDR3 bases: TGTGCCAGCAGTCCCAGGGACAGTAATCAGCCCCAGCATTTT. It translates to CASSPRDSNQPQHF.